The clone carrying this T cell receptor beta chain was detected ten times or more. This CDR3 region has 15 residues. V lost 1 base, J lost 5 bases, and 3 bases stayed unmatched. CDR1 is SGHVS, CDR2 FQNEAQ, per germline. Each CDR3 protein is one row after TCRdb ran MiXCR on the RT-PCR reads. The table includes about 700,000 distinct CDR3 sequences, 12% to 15% detected once. The V and J genes are TRBV7-8 and TRBJ2-5; 11 nucleotides agree with TRBD2. Sequencing was done on a sample of memory CD4+ T cells from blood. This TCR derives from a female donor in good health, serving as a healthy control. The CDR3 here is CASSLDTSGSETQYF. CDR3 nucleotides: TGTGCCAGCAGCTTAGACACTAGCGGGAGTGAGACCCAGTACTTC.